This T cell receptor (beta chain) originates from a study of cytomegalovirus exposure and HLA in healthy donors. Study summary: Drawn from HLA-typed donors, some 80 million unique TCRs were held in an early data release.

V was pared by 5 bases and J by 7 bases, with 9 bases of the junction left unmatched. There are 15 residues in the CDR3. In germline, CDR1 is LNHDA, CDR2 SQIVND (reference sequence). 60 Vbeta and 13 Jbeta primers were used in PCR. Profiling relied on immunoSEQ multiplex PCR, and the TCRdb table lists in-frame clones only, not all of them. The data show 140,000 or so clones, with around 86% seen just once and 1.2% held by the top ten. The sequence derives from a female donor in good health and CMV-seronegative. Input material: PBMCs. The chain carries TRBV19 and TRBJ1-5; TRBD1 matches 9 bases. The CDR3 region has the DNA TGTGCCAGTAGTGAGGGACAGGGACCTGCGCAGCCCCAGCATTTT. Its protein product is CASSEGQGPAQPQHF.